This T cell receptor (beta chain) comes out of a study of blood T cells in healthy people across ages. This clonotype was seen ten or more times. A second PCR of roughly 7 to 11 cycles used a sample-barcoded 5' primer and a J-beta primer mix. Every single cDNA molecule received a tag from a template-switch adaptor with 12 random nucleotides. TCRdb passed the 5' RACE reads through MiXCR, listing each CDR3 protein once. The sample contains 600,000 to 800,000 distinct CDR3 sequences, around a fifth of which appear only once. Germline V lookup: CDR1 SQVTM, CDR2 ANQGSEA. The CDR3 totals 12 residues. The germline V and J ends were trimmed by 4 bases and 5 bases, with 11 bases remaining between them.

The chain links TRBV29-1 to TRBJ1-2; tentatively, D is TRBD1 (6 bases). Material for sequencing was blood. The sequence was collected from a man between 65 and 85 years old in good health. The chain's CDR3 is CSVVWGAYGYTF. The CDR3 DNA reads TGCAGCGTTGTGTGGGGGGCGTATGGCTACACCTTC.